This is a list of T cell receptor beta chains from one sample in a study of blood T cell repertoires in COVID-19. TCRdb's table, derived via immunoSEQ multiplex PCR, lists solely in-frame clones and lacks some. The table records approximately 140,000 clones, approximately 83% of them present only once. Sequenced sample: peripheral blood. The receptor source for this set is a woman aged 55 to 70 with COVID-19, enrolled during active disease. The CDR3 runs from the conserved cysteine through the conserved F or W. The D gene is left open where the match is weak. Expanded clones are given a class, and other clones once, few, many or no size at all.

CDR3 protein: CASSSPGQGDNWETQYF
CDR3 DNA: TGTGCCAGCAGCTCACCTGGACAGGGAGATAATTGGGAGACCCAGTACTTC
V gene: TRBV7-7
D gene: TRBD1
J gene: TRBJ2-5
clone size: NA

CDR3 protein: CASSLSSGHRKGYTF
CDR3 DNA: TGTGCCAGCAGTTTATCGTCGGGACACAGGAAAGGCTACACCTTC
V gene: TRBV27
D gene: NA
J gene: TRBJ1-2
clone size: NA

CDR3 protein: CASSVGRDAYGYTF
CDR3 DNA: TGTGCCAGCAGCGTAGGCAGGGATGCGTATGGCTACACCTTC
V gene: TRBV9
D gene: NA
J gene: TRBJ1-2
clone size: once

CDR3 protein: CASSLAGGDSPLHF
CDR3 DNA: TGTGCCAGCAGCTTAGCGGGAGGAGATTCACCCCTCCACTTT
V gene: TRBV11-2
D gene: NA
J gene: TRBJ1-6
clone size: NA

CDR3 protein: CASSDTSNYGYTF
CDR3 DNA: TGTGCCAGCAGCGACACCTCTAACTATGGCTACACCTTC
V gene: TRBV11-2
D gene: NA
J gene: TRBJ1-2
clone size: NA

CDR3 protein: CAMSGGSYEQYF
CDR3 DNA: TGTGCGATGAGCGGGGGCTCCTACGAGCAGTACTTC
V gene: TRBV19
D gene: TRBD2
J gene: TRBJ2-7
clone size: NA

CDR3 protein: CASSLKPGQFLGETQYF
CDR3 DNA: TGTGCCAGCAGTTTAAAACCGGGACAGTTTTTGGGCGAGACCCAGTACTTC
V gene: TRBV27
D gene: TRBD1
J gene: TRBJ2-5
clone size: NA

CDR3 protein: CAISFGTDPTGELFF
CDR3 DNA: TGTGCCATCAGTTTTGGGACAGACCCCACCGGGGAGCTGTTTTTT
V gene: TRBV10-3
D gene: TRBD1
J gene: TRBJ2-2
clone size: NA

CDR3 protein: CAIRQVYDQPQHF
CDR3 DNA: TGTGCCATCCGACAGGTCTACGATCAGCCCCAGCATTTT
V gene: TRBV10-3
D gene: NA
J gene: TRBJ1-5
clone size: few

CDR3 protein: CASSSLFRGLNEKLFF
CDR3 DNA: TGTGCCAGCAGCAGTTTATTTCGGGGGTTGAATGAAAAACTGTTTTTT
V gene: TRBV27
D gene: NA
J gene: TRBJ1-4
clone size: few

CDR3 protein: CASSPTGGGKRDTQYF
CDR3 DNA: TGTGCCAGCAGCCCCACGGGGGGGGGCAAAAGAGATACGCAGTATTTT
V gene: TRBV7-9
D gene: TRBD2
J gene: TRBJ2-3
clone size: NA

CDR3 protein: CASSPGTSGGEQYF
CDR3 DNA: TGTGCCAGCAGCCCGGGGACTAGCGGGGGCGAGCAGTACTTC
V gene: TRBV7-8
D gene: TRBD2
J gene: TRBJ2-7
clone size: NA

CDR3 protein: CASSQDQLLLAGNTIYF
CDR3 DNA: TGCGCCAGCAGCCAAGATCAACTCCTTCTTGCGGGAAACACCATATATTTT
V gene: TRBV4-1
D gene: NA
J gene: TRBJ1-3
clone size: NA

CDR3 protein: CASSLGQQYGYTF
CDR3 DNA: TGCGCCAGCAGCTTGGGACAGCAGTATGGCTACACCTTC
V gene: TRBV5-1
D gene: NA
J gene: TRBJ1-2
clone size: NA

CDR3 protein: CSASVSGTRSEQFF
CDR3 DNA: TGCAGTGCTAGTGTCTCCGGGACTCGTTCGGAGCAGTTCTTC
V gene: TRBV20-1
D gene: NA
J gene: TRBJ2-1
clone size: once

CDR3 protein: CASSQPQGMGYTF
CDR3 DNA: TGTGCCAGCAGTCAACCACAGGGTATGGGCTACACCTTC
V gene: TRBV28
D gene: NA
J gene: TRBJ1-2
clone size: once